The 19 T cell receptor beta chains reported below all come from one sample, sequenced in a study of HIV-infected patients and healthy controls. Follow-up blood was drawn about 14 weeks, roughly three months, after antiretroviral therapy began. The repertoire came from unfractionated whole blood and reflected all unsorted peripheral T cells. Reverse transcription used 450 to 500 ng RNA and constant-region primers for alpha and beta. Separate chain-specific third strand synthesis with multiplexing indices produced the alpha and beta libraries. TCRdb re-called the 5' RACE reads through MiXCR, storing one row per CDR3 protein. The table shows about 14,000 distinct CDR3 sequences, with less than 15% occurring only once. This specimen consisted of blood, obtained during antiretroviral therapy. These receptors were taken from an adult with HIV infection. The donor label of this sample is uncertain.

In this sample, this clonotype turned up many times. The J gene is TRBJ1-1, the V gene TRBV2; D is undetermined. This CDR3 has 10 amino acids. The germline gives CDR1 SNHLY, CDR2 FYNNEI. Trimming cost V 3 bases and J 10 bases, with 6 bases left between them. Here the CDR3 reads CASSEIGAFF. The CDR3 bases are TGTGCCAGCAGTGAGATTGGAGCTTTCTTT.

In its sample, this clonotype was seen many times. The chain links TRBV3-1 to TRBJ2-2; D gene unclear. The germline gives CDR1 LGHDT, CDR2 YNNKEL (reference sequence). The CDR3 length is 14 residues. Trimming removed 3 bases from V and 4 bases from J, with 9 bases in between. The CDR3 sequence is CASSHSPGTGELFF. The CDR3 DNA sequence: TGTGCCAGCAGCCATTCCCCGGGCACCGGGGAGCTGTTTTTT.

This clonotype was observed at least ten times. The chain employs TRBV29-1 and TRBJ2-3, with D tentatively TRBD1 (5 bases). The CDR3 covers 13 residues. V lost 4 bases to trimming and J lost 3 bases, with 11 bases between them. The germline V gene encodes CDR1 SQVTM and CDR2 ANQGSEA. Here the CDR3 reads CSVGGSSTDTQYF. CDR3 in DNA: TGCAGCGTTGGGGGCAGTTCGACAGATACGCAGTATTTT.

Concerning this clonotype: A much bigger clone sits one base away, suggesting this may be a read error. This chain uses TRBV7-9 with TRBJ2-3; 7 bases match TRBD2. CDR3 length equals 14 residues. Germline V gene sequence: CDR1 SEHNR, CDR2 FQNEAQ (reference sequence). The trim removed 7 bases at V and 7 bases at J, leaving 11 bases unmatched. The chain's CDR3 is CASTGGSRRYTQYF. As DNA, the CDR3 is TGTGCCAGCACCGGGGGGAGCCGGCGGTATACGCAGTATTTT.

This clonotype was seen a handful of times. The chain combines TRBV7-8 with TRBJ1-6; a possible D gene is TRBD1 (6 bases). Germline CDR1 reads SGHVS; CDR2 reads FQNEAQ. Deletions cut 0 bases from V and 8 bases from J, with 8 bases between. The CDR3 consists of 14 residues. CDR3 amino acids: CASSLANRDSPLHF. CDR3 in DNA: TGTGCCAGCAGCTTAGCGAACAGGGATTCACCCCTCCACTTT. Filled out from reference TRBV7-8 and TRBJ1-6, the complete variable domain reads GAGVSQSPRYKVAKRGQDVALRCDPISGHVSLFWYQQALGQGPEFLTYFQNEAQLDKSGLPSDRFFAERPEGSVSTLKIQRTQQEDSAVYLCASSLANRDSPLHFGNGTRLTVT.

In its sample, this clonotype was seen many times. V gene TRBV24-1 combines with J gene TRBJ2-1, with D uncertain. Trimming removed 3 bases at V and 0 bases at J, with 17 bases between. The CDR3 runs to 18 residues. CDR1 and CDR2 from the germline V gene are KGHDR and SFDVKD. Here the CDR3 DNA reads TGTGCCACCAGTGATAGTTCTCGCGGCCCCCGCTCCTACAATGAGCAGTTCTTC. Translation: CATSDSSRGPRSYNEQFF.

The chain links TRBV25-1 to TRBJ2-3; possibly TRBD1 for D (5 bases). The germline gives CDR1 MGHDK, CDR2 SYGVNS. This CDR3 comprises 17 residues. V gave up 4 bases and J gave up 2 bases, with 19 bases separating them. CDR3 nucleotide sequence: TGTGCCAGCAGTGTAGCAGGGTTAATTCCGAACACAGATACGCAGTATTTT. This sequence encodes CASSVAGLIPNTDTQYF. The full variable domain, rest sourced from reference TRBV25-1 and TRBJ2-3, is EADIYQTPRYLVIGTGKKITLECSQTMGHDKMYWYQQDPGMELHLIHYSYGVNSTEKGDLSSESTVSRIRTEHFPLTLESARPSHTSQYLCASSVAGLIPNTDTQYFGPGTRLTVL.

This clonotype has more than one count but fewer than ten. DNA of the CDR3: TGTGCCACCCAGGGGCGGGAGGGGGTTTATGAGCAGTTCTTC. Its protein is CATQGREGVYEQFF. The J gene is TRBJ2-1, the V gene TRBV15; 9 nucleotides align to TRBD2. V dropped 8 bases and J dropped 8; count of bases not matched to a gene: 10. The CDR3 contains 14 residues. The germline V gene has CDR1 LNHNV and CDR2 YYDKDF (reference sequence).

This clonotype was detected many times. The chain's CDR3 is CASTPGGSPNTEAFF. The CDR3 DNA reads TGTGCCAGCACCCCGGGAGGCAGCCCTAACACTGAAGCTTTCTTT. This chain links TRBV7-9 with TRBJ1-1; D is uncertain. CDR3 length: 15 amino acids. The V and J ends lost 7 bases and 2 bases respectively, with 17 bases between them. Germline V gives CDR1 SEHNR, CDR2 FQNEAQ (reference sequence). The complete variable domain, with remaining parts taken from reference TRBV7-9 and TRBJ1-1, reads DTGVSQNPRHKITKRGQNVTFRCDPISEHNRLYWYRQTLGQGPEFLTYFQNEAQLEKSRLLSDRFSAERPKGSFSTLEIQRTEQGDSAMYLCASTPGGSPNTEAFFGQGTRLTVV.

The chain recombines TRBV9 with TRBJ1-3, with D perhaps TRBD1 (5 bases). The germline CDR1 and CDR2 sequences are SGDLS and YYNGEE. The CDR3 length is 17 residues. Trimming cost V 6 bases and J 0 bases, with 19 bases left between them. CDR3 sequence (DNA): TGTGCCAGCAACAAAGGTGGGGGTGGAGGCTCTGGAAACACCATATATTTT. Translating gives CASNKGGGGGSGNTIYF.

This clonotype was observed many times. A junction boundary mismatches the germline segment, possibly from a read error. The rearrangement links TRBV19 to TRBJ2-4; 7 bases align to TRBD1. The germline CDR1 and CDR2 sequences are LNHDA and SQIVND (reference sequence). The CDR3 extends over 14 amino acids. CDR3 nucleotides: TGTGCCAGTAGTGTAGACAGGGCAGCAAACATTCAGTACTTC. This codes for CASSVDRAANIQYF.

The chain recombines TRBV6-5 with TRBJ2-7; 10 bases are a match to TRBD1. The CDR3 covers 15 residues. Germline V gives CDR1 MNHEY, CDR2 SVGAGI. Trimming removed 6 bases from V and 7 bases from J; junction bases left unmatched: 12. As DNA, the CDR3 is TGTGCCAGCAGAAAACCGGGACAGGGGTTAAAGGAGCAGTACTTC. The encoded protein is CASRKPGQGLKEQYF.

Comments on this clonotype: A much larger clone differs by one base, so this may be a read error. The CDR3 end shows no conserved phenylalanine or tryptophan, and so a read error is likely. The V call is TRBV27, the J call TRBJ2-5, with 7 nucleotides matching TRBD2. This CDR3 has 13 residues. Germline CDR1 and CDR2: MNHEY and SMNVEV (reference sequence). Trimming cost V 6 bases and J 5 bases; bases outside gene matches: 6. Here the CDR3 DNA reads TGTGCCAGCAGACCGAGCGGGGCGGAGACCCAGTACTTA. Translating gives CASRPSGAETQYL.

This clonotype was seen only a few times. V is TRBV29-1 and J is TRBJ2-7; D could derive from TRBD1 or TRBD2 (5 bases each). This CDR3 comprises 16 residues. Trimming took 0 bases from V and 4 from J, leaving 19 bases between them. Germline CDR1 is SQVTM and CDR2 is ANQGSEA. CDR3 coding DNA: TGCAGCGTTGAAGAAAGGGGACGCACTGGAACTTACGAGCAGTACTTC. Residues: CSVEERGRTGTYEQYF.

This clonotype was found once. The rearrangement uses TRBV13 and TRBJ2-2; D unclear. Per the germline V gene, CDR1 is PRHDT and CDR2 is FYEKMQ (reference sequence). Trimming cost V 8 bases and J 3 bases, with 7 bases left between them. This CDR3 is 12 amino acids long. CDR3 loop: CASSLDTGELFF. CDR3 bases: TGTGCCAGCTCCCTGGACACCGGGGAGCTGTTTTTT.

This clonotype has a count of ten or more. This chain joins TRBV3-1 and TRBJ2-7, with D possibly being TRBD1 (5 bases). Germline loops: CDR1 LGHDT, CDR2 YNNKEL (reference sequence). This CDR3 has 13 amino acids. V lost 5 bases and J 1 base, leaving 9 bases between the germline ends. The CDR3 is CASSYSGSYEQYF. In DNA, the CDR3 is TGTGCCAGCAGCTACTCAGGGTCCTACGAGCAGTACTTC.

This clonotype has a count of ten or more. The chain employs TRBV5-1 and TRBJ1-1, with D unclear. CDR1 is SGHRS, CDR2 YFSETQ, per germline. CDR3 length equals 14 residues. Between the trimmed V and J ends, which lost 5 bases and 3 bases, there was a span of 14 bases. The CDR3 region is CASRGNDGHTEAFF. The DNA of the CDR3 is TGCGCCAGCAGAGGGAATGACGGGCACACTGAAGCTTTCTTT. Full variable domain (rest looked up from reference TRBV5-1 and TRBJ1-1): KAGVTQTPRYLIKTRGQQVTLSCSPISGHRSVSWYQQTPGQGLQFLFEYFSETQRNKGNFPGRFSGRQFSNSRSEMNVSTLELGDSALYLCASRGNDGHTEAFFGQGTRLTVV.

The chain has TRBV11-2 and TRBJ2-2; D is unresolved. The germline V gene encodes CDR1 SGHAT and CDR2 FQNNGV. Trimming removed 5 bases at V and 1 base at J, with 11 bases between. The CDR3 contains 15 residues. CDR3 region: CASSQRVLNTGELFF. The CDR3 DNA sequence: TGTGCCAGCAGCCAACGTGTCTTGAACACCGGGGAGCTGTTTTTT. The full variable domain, in which reference TRBV11-2 and TRBJ2-2 provide the parts outside the CDR3, is EAGVAQSPRYKIIEKRQSVAFWCNPISGHATLYWYQQILGQGPKLLIQFQNNGVVDDSQLPKDRFSAERLKGVDSTLKIQPAKLEDSAVYLCASSQRVLNTGELFFGEGSRLTVL.

This clonotype was detected once. This chain links TRBV18 with TRBJ2-7; D possibly uses TRBD1 or TRBD2 (5 bases each). The V and J ends lost 4 bases and 6 bases respectively, with 13 bases between them. Germline CDR1 is KGHSH and CDR2 is LQKENI. CDR3 size: 13 residues. CDR3 nucleotide sequence: TGTGCCAGCTCACGGGACCAGGGCTCCGAGCAGTACTTC. Translated: CASSRDQGSEQYF.